The rows below give T cell receptor beta chains drawn from one sample of a study of CD8 T cells in Susac syndrome. MiXCR was run by TCRdb on the immunoSEQ multiplex PCR reads, yielding one entry per CDR3 protein. The sample comprises almost 450,000 distinct CDR3 sequences, more than 70% of which are singletons, and roughly 0.1% rests with the top ten. The sample comprised CD8+ T cells from PBMCs. These receptors were taken from a human donor with multiple sclerosis. The conserved cysteine and the conserved F or W are not part of the CDR3 here. The order of the fields is V gene, J gene, CDR3 protein.

>TRBV7-9|TRBJ2-3
ASSPPGQLLYTDTQY
>TRBV27|TRBJ2-3
ASGTQGTDTQY
>TRBV5-6|TRBJ2-2
ASSFGSGTGELF
>TRBV7-2|TRBJ2-1
ASSLGIVGQGGDEQF
>TRBV5-5|TRBJ1-1
ASSLHTGNTEAF
>TRBV25-1|TRBJ2-7
ASSEWGSSYEQY
>TRBV14|TRBJ1-2
ASSPMGGFYGYT
>TRBV6-4|TRBJ2-4
ASSQSDRGAQY
>TRBV5-4|TRBJ2-1
ASSLFENEQF
>TRBV10-3|TRBJ2-7
AITGQMGEQY
>TRBV7-8|TRBJ2-7
ASSLAATGAELYYEQY
>TRBV7-8|TRBJ2-2
ASSLLGTSGTPNTGELF
>TRBV6-1|TRBJ2-1
ASSPRTILDYNEQF
>TRBV10-3|TRBJ2-7
AVTVGGARNEQY
>TRBV6-2/TRBV6-3|TRBJ2-7
ASSYSGEQY
>TRBV5-5|TRBJ2-3
ASTKTSVSTDTQY
>TRBV12-3/TRBV12-4|TRBJ1-1
ASSLRPRGHPGA
>TRBV5-4|TRBJ2-3
ASSFGQGIDTQY
>TRBV27|TRBJ1-5
ASGPLGSGPQH
>TRBV10-3|TRBJ2-7
ATLAGDNYEQY
>TRBV28|TRBJ1-1
ASFKSYTEAF
>TRBV4-1|TRBJ2-5
ASSQEPGAETQY
>TRBV4-1|TRBJ1-2
ASSQDQGWVNYGYT
>TRBV19|TRBJ2-3
ASRKQWGTDTQY
>TRBV14|TRBJ2-1
ASSQDSGRGEQF
>TRBV30|TRBJ1-2
AWILTGSRYGYT
>TRBV7-9|TRBJ1-4
ASSGPDRGIEKLF
>TRBV12-3/TRBV12-4|TRBJ1-1
ASSSIGRAGTEAF
>TRBV12-3/TRBV12-4|TRBJ2-7
ASSLGGAGREQY
>TRBV11-2|TRBJ2-4
ASSSVGLAKNIQY
>TRBV6-1|TRBJ2-7
ASTMGQGAYEQY
>TRBV2|TRBJ1-1
ASRGISGEAF
>TRBV30|TRBJ1-2
AWSATGAGDGYT
>TRBV25-1|TRBJ2-7
ASSEWQGAGEQY
>TRBV6-5|TRBJ2-7
ASSYTKNSGITYEQY
>TRBV30|TRBJ2-5
ASRGQGEETQY
>TRBV6-2/TRBV6-3|TRBJ2-2
ASSYIGVSGELF
>TRBV27|TRBJ2-1
ASRRGGEQF
>TRBV5-1|TRBJ1-2
ASKAGGHYGYT
>TRBV25-1|TRBJ1-1
ARTDRGRGNRVNTEAF
>TRBV2|TRBJ1-2
ASSEYEGINYGYT
>TRBV2|TRBJ2-2
ASSEAYEGTGELF
>TRBV6-1|TRBJ1-2
ASSEARGGNYGYT